These 8 T cell receptor beta chains came from one sample sequenced in a study of response to subunit inactivated influenza vaccine. TCRdb reanalysed the RT-PCR reads using MiXCR and keeps one entry per CDR3 protein. The data contain under 950,000 distinct CDR3 sequences, roughly 20% of them singletons. The sample in question was PBMCs from blood, obtained 5 to 6 days after vaccination. Receptors were obtained from a man between 45 and 60 years old who received an inactivated influenza vaccine.

This clonotype was counted between two and nine times. The V gene is TRBV29-1, the J gene TRBJ1-1; the D gene is possibly TRBD1 (5 bases). Germline-derived CDR1 and CDR2 are SQVTM and ANQGSEA. V was trimmed by 7 bases and J by 3 bases, leaving 18 bases between them. This CDR3 has 14 amino acids. CDR3 sequence reads: CSDGHGWSDTEAFF. CDR3 in DNA: TGCAGCGATGGACACGGATGGTCCGACACTGAAGCTTTCTTT.

The chain links TRBV5-1 to TRBJ2-2; 8 bases line up with TRBD2. The CDR3 consists of 17 residues. Germline-derived CDR1 and CDR2 are SGHRS and YFSETQ. The trim removed 4 bases at V and 5 bases at J, leaving 13 bases unmatched. The CDR3 region is CASSPNVLTSATGELFF. The CDR3 DNA follows: TGCGCCAGCAGCCCTAACGTTTTGACTAGCGCTACCGGGGAGCTGTTTTTT.

This chain joins TRBV4-3 and TRBJ1-6; D remains unclear. The CDR3 totals 16 residues. Germline V gene data show CDR1 as LGHNA and CDR2 as YSLEER. V was cut by 2 bases and J by 9 bases, with 17 bases left in between. The chain's CDR3 is CASSQSMTGSLSPLHF. The CDR3 bases are TGCGCCAGCAGCCAAAGCATGACCGGGAGTCTTTCACCCCTCCACTTT.

A few counts support this clonotype. This sequence joins TRBV28 and TRBJ2-3; D is possibly TRBD2 (5 bases). V was shortened by 5 bases and J by 2 bases, with 14 bases between the two germline ends. Germline-derived CDR1 and CDR2 are MDHEN and SYDVKM. This CDR3 has 15 residues. The CDR3 sequence is CASSTFSVATDTQYF. The CDR3, as DNA: TGTGCCAGCAGTACCTTTAGCGTCGCCACAGATACGCAGTATTTT.

In this sample, this clonotype turned up once. The V and J genes are TRBV4-1 and TRBJ2-7; 7 nucleotides line up with TRBD1. Germline V CDR1 and CDR2: MGHRA, YSYEKL. Unmatched junction bases numbered 14, after V lost 3 bases and J lost 6 bases. The CDR3 consists of 16 residues. As DNA, the CDR3 is TGCGCCAGCAGCCAGTATACGTCAGGGGGTTTCTCCGAGCAGTACTTC. Residues: CASSQYTSGGFSEQYF.

The chain recombines TRBV18 with TRBJ1-4; D gene ambiguous. The length of the CDR3 is 14 residues. Germline CDR1 and CDR2: KGHSH and LQKENI. The V gene lost 3 bases and the J gene lost 8 bases, with 13 bases spanning the gap. The CDR3 loop is CASSPNVGEEKLFF. The CDR3 DNA follows: TGTGCCAGCTCACCGAATGTCGGTGAAGAAAAACTGTTTTTT.

This clonotype was recorded only once. This chain links TRBV14 with TRBJ2-5; D is perhaps TRBD1 or TRBD2 (5 bases each). The V end was cut by 4 bases, the J end by 7 bases, with 22 bases between. Germline V gene data show CDR1 as SGHDN and CDR2 as FVKESK. This CDR3 has 16 amino acids. DNA of the CDR3: TGTGCCAGCAGCCCAGGGCCGGGGACCCCGGCGGGGACCCAGTACTTC. Its translation is CASSPGPGTPAGTQYF.

In this sample, this clonotype turned up a few times. The chain is built from TRBV20-1 and TRBJ1-1, with D hard to call. The CDR3 runs 12 residues. Germline V CDR1 and CDR2: DFQATT, SNEGSKA (reference sequence). With 0 bases removed from V and 5 bases from J, the gap between germline ends came to 7 bases. The CDR3 DNA is TGCAGTGCTAGAGATTTAGAGACTGAAGCTTTCTTT. Amino acid sequence: CSARDLETEAFF.